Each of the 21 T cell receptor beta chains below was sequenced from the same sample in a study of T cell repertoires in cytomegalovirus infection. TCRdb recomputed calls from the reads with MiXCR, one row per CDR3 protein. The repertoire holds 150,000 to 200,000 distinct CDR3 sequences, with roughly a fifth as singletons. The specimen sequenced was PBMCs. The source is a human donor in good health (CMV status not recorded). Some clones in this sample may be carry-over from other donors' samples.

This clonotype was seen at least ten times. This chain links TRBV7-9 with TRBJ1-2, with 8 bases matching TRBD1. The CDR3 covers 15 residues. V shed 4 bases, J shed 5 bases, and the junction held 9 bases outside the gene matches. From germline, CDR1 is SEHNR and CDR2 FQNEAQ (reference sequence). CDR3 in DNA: TGTGCCAGCAGCTCCCAGGGACAGGTGGTTTATGGCTACACCTTC. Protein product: CASSSQGQVVYGYTF.

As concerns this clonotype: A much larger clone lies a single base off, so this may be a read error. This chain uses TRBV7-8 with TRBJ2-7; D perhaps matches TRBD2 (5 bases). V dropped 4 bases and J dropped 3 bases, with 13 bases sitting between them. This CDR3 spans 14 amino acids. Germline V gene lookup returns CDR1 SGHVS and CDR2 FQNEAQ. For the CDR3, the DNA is TGTGCCAGCAGCTCTGTTCCGGGGAACTACGAGCAGTACTTC. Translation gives CASSSVPGNYEQYF.

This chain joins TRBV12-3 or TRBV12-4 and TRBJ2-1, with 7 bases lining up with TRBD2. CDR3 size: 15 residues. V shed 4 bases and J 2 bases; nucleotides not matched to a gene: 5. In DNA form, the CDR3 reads TGTGCCAGCAGTTACAGAGCGGGGCCCTACAATGAGCAGTTCTTC. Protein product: CASSYRAGPYNEQFF.

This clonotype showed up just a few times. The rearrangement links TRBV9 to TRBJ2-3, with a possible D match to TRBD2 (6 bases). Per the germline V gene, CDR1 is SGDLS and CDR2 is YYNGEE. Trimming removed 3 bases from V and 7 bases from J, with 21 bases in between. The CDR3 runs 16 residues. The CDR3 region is CASSARSDPAGNTQYF. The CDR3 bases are TGTGCCAGCAGCGCCCGTAGCGACCCGGCGGGGAATACGCAGTATTTT.

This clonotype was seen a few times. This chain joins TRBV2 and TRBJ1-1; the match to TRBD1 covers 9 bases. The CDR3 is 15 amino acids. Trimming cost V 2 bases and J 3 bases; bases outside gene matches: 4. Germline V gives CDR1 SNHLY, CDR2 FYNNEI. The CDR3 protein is CASSERTGVDTEAFF. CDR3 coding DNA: TGTGCCAGCAGTGAAAGGACAGGGGTCGACACTGAAGCTTTCTTT.

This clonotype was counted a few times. The CDR3 reads CASSVGTVGTGELFF. CDR3 nucleotides: TGTGCCAGCAGCGTAGGGACAGTCGGCACCGGGGAGCTGTTTTTT. The V and J genes are TRBV9 and TRBJ2-2; D might be TRBD1 (6 bases). The CDR3 length is 15 residues. CDR1 and CDR2 (germline): SGDLS, YYNGEE. Trimming took off 0 bases at V and 4 bases at J, with 10 bases between the two ends. Looking up the rest from reference TRBV9 and TRBJ2-2 gives the full variable domain: DSGVTQTPKHLITATGQRVTLRCSPRSGDLSVYWYQQSLDQGLQFLIQYYNGEERAKGNILERFSAQQFPDLHSELNLSSLELGDSALYFCASSVGTVGTGELFFGEGSRLTVL.

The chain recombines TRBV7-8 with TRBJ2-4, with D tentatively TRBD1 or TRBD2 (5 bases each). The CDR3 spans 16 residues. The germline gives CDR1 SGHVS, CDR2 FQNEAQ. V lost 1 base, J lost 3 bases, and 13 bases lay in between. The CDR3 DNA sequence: TGTGCCAGCAGCTTAGTTGGGGGACCTGGCAAAAACATTCAGTACTTC. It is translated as CASSLVGGPGKNIQYF.

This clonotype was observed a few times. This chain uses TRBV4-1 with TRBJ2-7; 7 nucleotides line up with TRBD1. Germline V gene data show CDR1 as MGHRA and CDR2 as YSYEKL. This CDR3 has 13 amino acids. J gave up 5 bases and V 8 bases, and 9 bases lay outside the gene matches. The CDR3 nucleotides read TGCGCCAGCGGTCAGGGACAGAAGGACGAGCAGTACTTC. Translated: CASGQGQKDEQYF.

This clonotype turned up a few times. DNA of the CDR3: TGTGCCAGCAGTTCGAGGACTAGCGGTCGCTCCTACAATGAGCAGTTCTTC. As protein: CASSSRTSGRSYNEQFF. The gene calls are TRBV27 and TRBJ2-1, with 10 bases lining up with TRBD2. CDR1 MNHEY and CDR2 SMNVEV come from the germline V gene (reference sequence). The CDR3 is 17 residues long. V was pared by 4 bases and J by 0 bases, with 6 bases of the junction left unmatched.

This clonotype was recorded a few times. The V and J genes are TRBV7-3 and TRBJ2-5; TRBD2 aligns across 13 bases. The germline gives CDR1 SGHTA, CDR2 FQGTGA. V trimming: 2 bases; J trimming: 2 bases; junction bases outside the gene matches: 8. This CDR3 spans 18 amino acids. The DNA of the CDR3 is TGTGCCAGCAGCTTACTTCCTACTAGCGGGGGGGCTCAAGAGACCCAGTACTTC. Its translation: CASSLLPTSGGAQETQYF.

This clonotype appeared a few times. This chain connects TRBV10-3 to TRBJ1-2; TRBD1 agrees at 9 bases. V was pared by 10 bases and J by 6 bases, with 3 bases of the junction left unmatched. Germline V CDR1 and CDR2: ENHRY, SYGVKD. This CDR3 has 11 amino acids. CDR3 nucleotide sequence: TGTGCCAACGGGGACAGGGATGGCTACACCTTC. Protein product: CANGDRDGYTF.

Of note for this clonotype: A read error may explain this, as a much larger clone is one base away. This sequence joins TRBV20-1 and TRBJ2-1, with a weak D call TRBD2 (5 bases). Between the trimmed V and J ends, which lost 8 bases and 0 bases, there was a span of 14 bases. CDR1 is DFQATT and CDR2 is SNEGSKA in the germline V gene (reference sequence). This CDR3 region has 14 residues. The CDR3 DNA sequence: TGCAGTACTGAATCGGCGGGCTCCTACAATGAGCAGTTCTTC. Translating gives CSTESAGSYNEQFF.

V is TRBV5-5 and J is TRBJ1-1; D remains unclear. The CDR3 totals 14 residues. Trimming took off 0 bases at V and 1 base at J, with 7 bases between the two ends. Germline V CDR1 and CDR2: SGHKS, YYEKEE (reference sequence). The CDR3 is CASSLETGNTEAFF. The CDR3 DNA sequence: TGTGCCAGCAGCTTGGAGACGGGGAACACTGAAGCTTTCTTT.

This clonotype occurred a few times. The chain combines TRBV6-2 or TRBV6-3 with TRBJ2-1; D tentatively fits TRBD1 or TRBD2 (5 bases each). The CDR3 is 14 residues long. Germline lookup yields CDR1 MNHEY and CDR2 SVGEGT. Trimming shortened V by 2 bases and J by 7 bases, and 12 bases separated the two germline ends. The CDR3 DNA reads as TGTGCCAGCAGTTACCGCAGGGAGACTAATGAGCAGTTCTTC. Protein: CASSYRRETNEQFF.

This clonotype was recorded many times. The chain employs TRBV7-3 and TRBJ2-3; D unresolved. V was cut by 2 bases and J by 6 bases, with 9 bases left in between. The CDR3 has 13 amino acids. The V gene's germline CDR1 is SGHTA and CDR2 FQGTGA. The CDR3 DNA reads TGTGCCAGCAGCTTAGAGCACGCGGATACGCAGTATTTT. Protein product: CASSLEHADTQYF. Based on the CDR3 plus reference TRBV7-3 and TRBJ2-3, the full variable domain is GAGVSQTPSNKVTEKGKYVELRCDPISGHTALYWYRQSLGQGPEFLIYFQGTGAADDSGLPNDRFFAVRPEGSVSTLKIQRTERGDSAVYLCASSLEHADTQYFGPGTRLTVL.

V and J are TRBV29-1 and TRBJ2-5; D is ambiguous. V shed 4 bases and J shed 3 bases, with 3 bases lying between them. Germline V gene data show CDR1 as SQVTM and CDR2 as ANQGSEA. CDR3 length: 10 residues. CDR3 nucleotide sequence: TGCAGCGTTGCGGAAGAGACCCAGTACTTC. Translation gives CSVAEETQYF.

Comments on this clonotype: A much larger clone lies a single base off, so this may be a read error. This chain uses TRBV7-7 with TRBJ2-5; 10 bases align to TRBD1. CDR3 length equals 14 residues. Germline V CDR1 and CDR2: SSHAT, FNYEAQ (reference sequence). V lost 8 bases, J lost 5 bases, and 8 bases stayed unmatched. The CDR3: CASGSTGGGETQYF. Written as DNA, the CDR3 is TGTGCCAGCGGCTCGACAGGGGGCGGCGAGACCCAGTACTTC.

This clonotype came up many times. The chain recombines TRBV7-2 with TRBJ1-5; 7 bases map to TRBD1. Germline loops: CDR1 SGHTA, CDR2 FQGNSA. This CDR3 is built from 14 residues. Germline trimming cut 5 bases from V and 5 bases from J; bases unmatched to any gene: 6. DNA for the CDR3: TGTGCCAGCAGCCCCCGACAGGGAGATCAGCCCCAGCATTTT. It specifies CASSPRQGDQPQHF.

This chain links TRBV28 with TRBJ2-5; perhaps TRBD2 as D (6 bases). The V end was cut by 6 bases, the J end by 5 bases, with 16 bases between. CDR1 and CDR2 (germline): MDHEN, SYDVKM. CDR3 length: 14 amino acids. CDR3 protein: CASRMGGTVETQYF. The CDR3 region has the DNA TGTGCCAGCAGGATGGGGGGAACGGTGGAGACCCAGTACTTC. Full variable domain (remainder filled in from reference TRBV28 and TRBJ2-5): DVKVTQSSRYLVKRTGEKVFLECVQDMDHENMFWYRQDPGLGLRLIYFSYDVKMKEKGDIPEGYSVSREKKERFSLILESASTNQTSMYLCASRMGGTVETQYFGPGTRLLVL.

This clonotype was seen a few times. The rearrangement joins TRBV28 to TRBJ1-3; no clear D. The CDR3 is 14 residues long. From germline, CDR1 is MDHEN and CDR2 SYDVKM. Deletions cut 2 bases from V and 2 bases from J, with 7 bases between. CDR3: CASSLRLPGNTIYF. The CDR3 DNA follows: TGTGCCAGCAGTTTAAGATTACCTGGAAACACCATATATTTT.

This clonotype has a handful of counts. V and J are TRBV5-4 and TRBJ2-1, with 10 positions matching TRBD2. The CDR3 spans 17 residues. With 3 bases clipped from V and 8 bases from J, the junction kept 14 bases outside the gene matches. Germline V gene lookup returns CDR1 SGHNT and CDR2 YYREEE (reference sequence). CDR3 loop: CASSSGRLLAGYDEQFF. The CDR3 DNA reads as TGTGCCAGCAGCTCCGGAAGACTACTAGCGGGGTATGATGAGCAGTTCTTC.